A selection of T cell receptor beta chains follows, all from one sample in a study of blood T cell repertoires in COVID-19. Clones were read by immunoSEQ multiplex PCR, and TCRdb kept only the in-frame ones, dropping some. The repertoire consists of about 350,000 clones, with 88% occurring once and the leading ten covering about 7%. Sequenced sample: peripheral blood. The origin of the receptors is an older woman with COVID-19, enrolled during active disease. The CDR3 runs from the conserved cysteine through the conserved F or W. A D gene is named only where the DNA matches it firmly. Rows give clone size only sometimes, using once, few, many, or a class for an expanded clone.

J | V | D | size | DNA | CDR3
TRBJ2-5 | TRBV4-1 | TRBD1 | many | TGCGCCAGCAGGCGGACAGGGCAAGAGACCCAGTACTTC | CASRRTGQETQYF
TRBJ2-2 | TRBV19 | TRBD1 | - | TGTGCCAGTACCACCGACAGGGGAGGTTTCGGGGAGCTGTTTTTT | CASTTDRGGFGELFF
TRBJ2-5 | TRBV7-2 | - | - | TGTGCCAGCAGATCATTTCGGGGGTACCAAGAGACCCAGTACTTC | CASRSFRGYQETQYF
TRBJ2-1 | TRBV7-9 | TRBD1 | - | TGTGCCAGCAGCTTAGGGACAGGCATGTTGGATGAGCAGTTCTTC | CASSLGTGMLDEQFF
TRBJ1-1 | TRBV5-6 | - | - | TGTGCCAGCAGCTTGCCCGGCGGCGTTGAAGCTTTCTTT | CASSLPGGVEAFF
TRBJ1-6 | TRBV5-4 | TRBD1 | - | TGTGCCAGCAGCTTAACGGGACAGGGCTATAGTTCACCCCTCCACTTT | CASSLTGQGYSSPLHF
TRBJ1-2 | TRBV28 | TRBD1 | - | TGTGCCAGCAGTTCCGCCGGGACAGGGGGCTATGGCTACACCTTC | CASSSAGTGGYGYTF
TRBJ2-7 | TRBV9 | TRBD1 | - | TGTGCCAGCAGCGCCGGGACAGGCGGCCTCTACGAGCAGTACTTC | CASSAGTGGLYEQYF
TRBJ1-2 | TRBV4-1 | TRBD1 | - | TGCGCCAGCAGCCAACCGGACAGGTCCTATGGCTACACCTTC | CASSQPDRSYGYTF
TRBJ1-2 | TRBV4-2 | TRBD1 | - | TGTGCCAGCAGCCAAGATCAGGGGGACATTCGTTCCTATGGCTACACCTTC | CASSQDQGDIRSYGYTF
TRBJ1-2 | TRBV6-2/TRBV6-3 | - | - | TGTGCCAGCAGTTACGGCAGGAACTACACCTTC | CASSYGRNYTF
TRBJ1-2 | TRBV7-9 | - | - | TGTGCCAGCAGCCCGGGGGGTCTTAAAGCTAACTATGGCTACACCTTC | CASSPGGLKANYGYTF
TRBJ1-6 | TRBV19 | - | - | TGTGCCAGTAGTTGGACAGTCTATAATTCACCCCTCCACTTT | CASSWTVYNSPLHF
TRBJ1-1 | TRBV2 | TRBD1 | - | TGTGCCAGTAGACAGGGTGCTGAAGCTTTCTTT | CASRQGAEAFF